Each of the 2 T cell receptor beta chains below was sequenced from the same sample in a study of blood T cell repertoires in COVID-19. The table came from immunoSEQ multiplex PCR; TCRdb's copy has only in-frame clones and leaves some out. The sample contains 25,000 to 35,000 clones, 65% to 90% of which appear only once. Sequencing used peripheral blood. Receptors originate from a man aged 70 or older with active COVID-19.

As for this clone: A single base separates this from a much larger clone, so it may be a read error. The CDR3, as DNA: TGTACCAGCAGTCCTACAGGGGGCGATTCTCCCCTCCACTTT. Its protein product is CTSSPTGGDSPLHF. The J gene is TRBJ1-6, the V gene TRBV25-1; TRBD1 agrees at 9 bases. This CDR3 contains 14 residues. CDR1 MGHDK and CDR2 SYGVNS come from the germline V gene.

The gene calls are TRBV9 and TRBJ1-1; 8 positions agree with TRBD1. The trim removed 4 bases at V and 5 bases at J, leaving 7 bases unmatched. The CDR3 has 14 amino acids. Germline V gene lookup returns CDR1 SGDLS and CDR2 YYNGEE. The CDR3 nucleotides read TGTGCCAGCAGCTCACGGACAGGGAAGACTGAAGCTTTCTTT. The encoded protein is CASSSRTGKTEAFF.